The rows below give T cell receptor beta chains drawn from one sample of a study of cytomegalovirus exposure and HLA in healthy donors. Profiled with immunoSEQ multiplex PCR; TCRdb holds only in-frame clones, not every one. The table includes approximately 210,000 clones, roughly 81% detected once. The source material was PBMCs. The receptors were gathered from a woman under 40 in good health and CMV-seropositive. Both conserved end residues are part of each CDR3. The order of the fields is clone size, J gene, V gene, D gene, CDR3 DNA, CDR3 protein. D genes are given only for firm matches. The size entry is marked missing in some rows and otherwise reads once, few, many or a size class.

clone size: .; J gene: TRBJ2-5; V gene: TRBV30; D gene: .; CDR3 DNA: TGTGCCTGGAGTTTCCTTGTACAAGAGACCCAGTACTTC; CDR3 protein: CAWSFLVQETQYF
clone size: .; J gene: TRBJ2-3; V gene: TRBV20-1; D gene: TRBD2; CDR3 DNA: TGCAGTGCACTAGCGGATACGCAGTATTTT; CDR3 protein: CSALADTQYF
clone size: .; J gene: TRBJ2-3; V gene: TRBV7-2; D gene: .; CDR3 DNA: TGTGCCAGCAGCTTAGCGAAGGCAGGTGTCACAGATACGCAGTATTTT; CDR3 protein: CASSLAKAGVTDTQYF
clone size: .; J gene: TRBJ1-1; V gene: TRBV5-6; D gene: TRBD1; CDR3 DNA: TGTGCCAGCAGCTCGGACAGGGGGATGAGAAACACTGAAGCTTTCTTT; CDR3 protein: CASSSDRGMRNTEAFF
clone size: .; J gene: TRBJ2-7; V gene: TRBV27; D gene: .; CDR3 DNA: TGTGCCAGCAGTCCAGGGGGGTCCTACGAGCAGTACTTC; CDR3 protein: CASSPGGSYEQYF
clone size: .; J gene: TRBJ1-5; V gene: TRBV29-1; D gene: TRBD1; CDR3 DNA: TGCAGTGCCTCGGGACAGGGCAATCAGCCCCAGCATTTT; CDR3 protein: CSASGQGNQPQHF
clone size: few; J gene: TRBJ2-6; V gene: TRBV7-9; D gene: .; CDR3 DNA: TGTGCCAGCAGCCCTAGGGGCCTCTCTGGGGCCAACGTCCTGACTTTC; CDR3 protein: CASSPRGLSGANVLTF
clone size: .; J gene: TRBJ2-1; V gene: TRBV2; D gene: .; CDR3 DNA: TGTGCCAGCAGTTCACTCGGTTGGGAGCAGTTCTTC; CDR3 protein: CASSSLGWEQFF
clone size: .; J gene: TRBJ2-7; V gene: TRBV6-6; D gene: TRBD1; CDR3 DNA: TGTGCCAGTAATCCCAGGAGGCAAGGGGGCATTTCCGAGCAGTACTTC; CDR3 protein: CASNPRRQGGISEQYF
clone size: .; J gene: TRBJ1-1; V gene: TRBV6-1; D gene: .; CDR3 DNA: TGTGCCAGCAGTGAAGGGGGCAGGCTCCGAACTGAAGCTTTCTTT; CDR3 protein: CASSEGGRLRTEAFF
clone size: .; J gene: TRBJ2-7; V gene: TRBV9; D gene: TRBD2; CDR3 DNA: TGTGCCAGCAGCGTAGGTAGCGGGAGGGAAACCCCCTACGAGCAGTACTTC; CDR3 protein: CASSVGSGRETPYEQYF
clone size: .; J gene: TRBJ1-1; V gene: TRBV5-1; D gene: TRBD1; CDR3 DNA: TGCGCCAGCAGCTTGGGGAACTTTCGACAGGGTCAGAACACTGAAGCTTTCTTT; CDR3 protein: CASSLGNFRQGQNTEAFF
clone size: few; J gene: TRBJ1-1; V gene: TRBV6-4; D gene: TRBD1; CDR3 DNA: TGTGCCAGCAGGGGACCGGGACAGGGCCCCCAATTTTTT; CDR3 protein: CASRGPGQGPQFF
clone size: .; J gene: TRBJ1-5; V gene: TRBV27; D gene: .; CDR3 DNA: TGTGCCAGCAGTTTAGGACAGCTAGGGTCGCCCCAGCATTTT; CDR3 protein: CASSLGQLGSPQHF
clone size: .; J gene: TRBJ1-2; V gene: TRBV27; D gene: TRBD1; CDR3 DNA: TGTGCCAGCAGTGAGCCGGGACAGACGGGAGGCTACACCTTC; CDR3 protein: CASSEPGQTGGYTF